Listed below are T cell receptor beta chains from one sample, sequenced in a study of blood T cell repertoires in COVID-19. The data were produced by immunoSEQ multiplex PCR, yet TCRdb's version contains in-frame clones alone and is incomplete. The sample holds 100,000 to 150,000 clones, about nine tenths seen once. Sequencing was performed on peripheral blood. These receptors came from a man aged 50-60 years with acute or convalescent COVID-19. CDR3s include the opening cysteine and the closing phenylalanine or tryptophan. Fields, in order: D gene, clone size, J gene, V gene, CDR3 protein, CDR3 DNA. A D gene is named only where the DNA matches it firmly. Clone size is not always given. Where it is, it says once, few, many or a class for expanded clones.

>.|once|TRBJ1-2|TRBV6-2/TRBV6-3
CASSTRVEGYTF
TGTGCCAGCAGTACCAGGGTGGAAGGCTACACCTTC
>TRBD1|.|TRBJ2-7|TRBV28
CASTQITGGEQYF
TGTGCCAGCACCCAGATAACAGGGGGCGAGCAGTACTTC
>.|.|TRBJ1-6|TRBV11-2
CASREGTSTSPLHF
TGTGCCAGCAGAGAGGGGACAAGTACGTCACCCCTCCACTTT
>TRBD1|.|TRBJ1-5|TRBV12-5
CASAADRGDNQPQHF
TGTGCTAGTGCCGCGGACAGGGGCGACAATCAGCCCCAGCATTTT
>TRBD1|.|TRBJ2-5|TRBV6-6
CASSPGTGGWSQETQYF
TGTGCCAGCAGTCCCGGGACAGGGGGGTGGTCTCAAGAGACCCAGTACTTC
>.|.|TRBJ1-4|TRBV5-4
CASSSPGKTRGEKLFF
TGTGCCAGCAGCTCCCCCGGAAAGACACGGGGGGAAAAACTGTTTTTT
>.|.|TRBJ1-2|TRBV7-9
CASSSRDIHGYTF
TGTGCCAGCAGCTCCCGGGACATCCATGGCTACACCTTC
>TRBD1|.|TRBJ1-6|TRBV9
CASSPWTGGGSPLHF
TGTGCCAGCAGCCCATGGACAGGGGGAGGTTCACCCCTCCACTTT
>TRBD1|.|TRBJ1-4|TRBV5-8
CASSFTLTGVGEKLFF
TGTGCCAGCAGCTTCACCCTGACAGGGGTGGGTGAAAAACTGTTTTTT
>TRBD2|.|TRBJ2-2|TRBV5-4
CASSPPGLAGGYTGELFF
TGTGCCAGCAGCCCGCCGGGACTAGCGGGAGGGTACACCGGGGAGCTGTTTTTT
>.|.|TRBJ1-1|TRBV5-1
CASSLQDSTEAFF
TGCGCCAGCAGCCTCCAGGACAGCACTGAAGCTTTCTTT
>TRBD1|.|TRBJ2-1|TRBV2
CASRRDSPNEQFF
TGTGCCAGCCGTAGGGACAGTCCAAATGAGCAGTTCTTC
>.|.|TRBJ2-2|TRBV15
CATSRGGIGGSYTGELFF
TGTGCCACCAGCAGAGGGGGGATCGGGGGATCGTACACCGGGGAGCTGTTTTTT
>TRBD1|.|TRBJ1-1|TRBV12-3/TRBV12-4
CASQIGTGTEAFF
TGTGCCAGCCAGATCGGGACAGGCACTGAAGCTTTCTTT
>TRBD1|.|TRBJ1-2|TRBV28
CASSPPGTGNYGYTF
TGTGCCAGCAGTCCACCCGGGACAGGGAACTATGGCTACACCTTC
>.|.|TRBJ2-1|TRBV27
CASSGGPYNEQFF
TGTGCCAGCAGCGGAGGGCCCTACAATGAGCAGTTCTTC
>TRBD2|.|TRBJ2-3|TRBV30
CAWSVGAGGPVRTDTQYF
TGTGCCTGGAGTGTTGGAGCGGGGGGGCCGGTTCGCACAGATACGCAGTATTTT
>TRBD2|.|TRBJ2-5|TRBV5-6
CASSLISGTVQETQYF
TGTGCCAGCAGCTTAATTAGCGGGACCGTCCAAGAGACCCAGTACTTC
>TRBD2|.|TRBJ2-5|TRBV5-4
CASSLKLAGSETQYF
TGTGCCAGCAGTCTGAAGCTAGCGGGGTCGGAGACCCAGTACTTC
>.|once|TRBJ2-1|TRBV18
CASSAVGTTFNEQFF
TGTGCCAGCTCAGCAGTCGGGACAACATTCAATGAGCAGTTCTTC
>.|.|TRBJ1-2|TRBV6-5
CASSYTRQGNYGYTF
TGTGCCAGCAGTTACACACGGCAGGGTAACTATGGCTACACCTTC
>.|.|TRBJ2-1|TRBV28
CASSLFSMMTETGYNEQFF
TGTGCCAGCAGTTTATTCTCTATGATGACCGAGACGGGGTACAATGAGCAGTTCTTC
>TRBD1|.|TRBJ1-1|TRBV30
CAWSVRQGGEAFF
TGTGCCTGGAGTGTCAGGCAGGGGGGCGAGGCTTTCTTT
>.|.|TRBJ2-1|TRBV19
CASSARGSHEQFF
TGTGCCAGTAGTGCTAGGGGCTCCCATGAGCAGTTCTTC
>.|.|TRBJ1-5|TRBV6-5
CASSRRIQAQPQHF
TGTGCCAGCAGTCGAAGAATACAGGCTCAGCCCCAGCATTTT
>TRBD1|.|TRBJ1-6|TRBV6-5
CASRGTGVNSPLHF
TGTGCCAGCAGAGGGACAGGGGTGAATTCACCCCTCCACTTT
>.|.|TRBJ1-2|TRBV9
CASSVSQGLNGYTF
TGTGCCAGCAGCGTAAGTCAGGGACTGAATGGCTACACCTTC
>.|.|TRBJ2-7|TRBV28
CASSSGAGFTYEQYF
TGTGCCAGCAGTTCCGGCGCAGGCTTCACCTACGAGCAGTACTTC
>.|.|TRBJ1-1|TRBV5-1
CASSFGGTEAFF
TGCGCCAGCAGCTTCGGAGGCACTGAAGCTTTCTTT
>.|.|TRBJ1-2|TRBV28
CASAPGGASNYGYTF
TGTGCCAGTGCCCCTGGGGGGGCTTCTAACTATGGCTACACCTTC
>.|.|TRBJ1-5|TRBV28
CASSLTWGDYRTQHF
TGTGCCAGCAGTTTAACGTGGGGGGACTATCGTACCCAGCATTTT
>.|.|TRBJ2-6|TRBV6-4
CASSEDSSGANVLTF
TGTGCCAGCAGTGAGGACAGCTCTGGGGCCAACGTCCTGACTTTC
>.|.|TRBJ1-3|TRBV6-4
CASLITDSGNTIYF
TGTGCCAGCCTTATCACTGACTCTGGAAACACCATATATTTT
>.|.|TRBJ1-2|TRBV19
CASSWQDYGYTF
TGTGCCAGTAGTTGGCAGGACTATGGCTACACCTTC
>.|.|TRBJ1-5|TRBV2
CASSAGPGGQPQHF
TGTGCCAGCAGCGCCGGGCCCGGGGGGCAGCCCCAGCATTTT
>TRBD1|.|TRBJ1-2|TRBV9
CASSVAGTGGQYGYTF
TGTGCCAGCAGCGTAGCAGGGACAGGGGGCCAGTATGGCTACACCTTC
>TRBD2|.|TRBJ2-3|TRBV5-5
CASSLIPSGGQDTQYF
TGTGCCAGCAGCTTAATTCCTAGCGGGGGGCAGGATACGCAGTATTTT
>TRBD1|few|TRBJ2-1|TRBV6-6
CASSPTRGQGKDGEQFF
TGTGCCAGCAGTCCTACCCGGGGACAGGGAAAGGACGGTGAGCAGTTCTTC
>.|.|TRBJ1-2|TRBV29-1
CSVEDRGRGGVFGGYTF
TGCAGCGTTGAAGATCGGGGCAGAGGGGGGGTGTTCGGTGGCTACACCTTC
>.|.|TRBJ2-7|TRBV10-3
CAISLGGAVYEQYF
TGTGCCATCAGCCTGGGGGGGGCGGTCTACGAGCAGTACTTC
>TRBD1|.|TRBJ2-6|TRBV7-3
CASSRTGGNSGANVLTF
TGTGCCAGCAGCAGAACAGGGGGGAACTCTGGGGCCAACGTCCTGACTTTC
>.|.|TRBJ1-2|TRBV5-1
CASRLTTGGHGYTF
TGCGCCAGCAGACTAACAACCGGAGGGCACGGCTACACCTTC
>.|.|TRBJ1-5|TRBV24-1
CATSRQVDSNQPQHF
TGTGCCACCAGTCGACAGGTTGATAGCAATCAGCCCCAGCATTTT
>.|.|TRBJ1-1|TRBV7-2
CASSSRVANTEAFF
TGTGCCAGCAGCTCCCGGGTGGCGAACACTGAAGCTTTCTTT
>.|once|TRBJ2-3|TRBV28
CASSSPGSRSTDTQYF
TGTGCCAGCAGTTCACCCGGGTCTCGAAGCACAGATACGCAGTATTTT
>.|.|TRBJ1-5|TRBV2
CASSELSVNQPQHF
TGTGCCAGCAGTGAACTGTCCGTTAATCAGCCCCAGCATTTT
>.|once|TRBJ1-6|TRBV12-5
CASGLSGGLGNSPLHF
TGTGCTAGTGGTTTGTCGGGAGGGTTGGGCAATTCACCCCTCCACTTT